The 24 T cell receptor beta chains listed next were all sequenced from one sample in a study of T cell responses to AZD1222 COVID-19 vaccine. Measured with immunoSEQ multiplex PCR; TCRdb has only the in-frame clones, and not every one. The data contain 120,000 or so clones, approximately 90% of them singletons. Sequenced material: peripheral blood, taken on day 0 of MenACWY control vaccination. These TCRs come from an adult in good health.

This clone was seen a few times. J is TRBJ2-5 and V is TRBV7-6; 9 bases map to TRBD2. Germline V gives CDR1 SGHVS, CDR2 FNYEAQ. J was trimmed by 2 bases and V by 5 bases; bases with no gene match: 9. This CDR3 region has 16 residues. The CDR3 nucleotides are TGTGCCAGCAGCCCGCGGACTAGCGCAGAACAAGAGACCCAGTACTTC. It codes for CASSPRTSAEQETQYF. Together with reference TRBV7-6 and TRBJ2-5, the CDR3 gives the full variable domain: GAGVSQSPRYKVTKRGQDVALRCDPISGHVSLYWYRQALGQGPEFLTYFNYEAQQDKSGLPNDRFSAERPEGSISTLTIQRTEQRDSAMYRCASSPRTSAEQETQYFGPGTRLLVL.

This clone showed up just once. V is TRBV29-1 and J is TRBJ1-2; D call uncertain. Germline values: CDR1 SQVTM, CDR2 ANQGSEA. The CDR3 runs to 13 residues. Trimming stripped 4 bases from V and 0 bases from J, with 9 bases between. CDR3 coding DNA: TGCAGCGTTGTAGGGTCGACTAACTATGGCTACACCTTC. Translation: CSVVGSTNYGYTF.

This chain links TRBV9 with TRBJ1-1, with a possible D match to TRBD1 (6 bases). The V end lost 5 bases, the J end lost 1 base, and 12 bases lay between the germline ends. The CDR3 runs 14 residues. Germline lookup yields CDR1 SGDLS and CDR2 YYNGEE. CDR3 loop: CASSKGVQNTEAFF. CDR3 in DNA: TGTGCCAGCAGTAAGGGGGTCCAGAACACTGAAGCTTTCTTT. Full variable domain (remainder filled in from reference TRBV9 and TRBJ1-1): DSGVTQTPKHLITATGQRVTLRCSPRSGDLSVYWYQQSLDQGLQFLIQYYNGEERAKGNILERFSAQQFPDLHSELNLSSLELGDSALYFCASSKGVQNTEAFFGQGTRLTVV.

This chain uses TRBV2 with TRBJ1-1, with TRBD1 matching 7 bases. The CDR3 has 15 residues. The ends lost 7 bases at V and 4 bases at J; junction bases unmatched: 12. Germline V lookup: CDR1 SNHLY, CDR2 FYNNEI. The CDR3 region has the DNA TGTGCCAGCACCGATCGGGCCGCAGGGGGCACTGAAGCTTTCTTT. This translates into CASTDRAAGGTEAFF.

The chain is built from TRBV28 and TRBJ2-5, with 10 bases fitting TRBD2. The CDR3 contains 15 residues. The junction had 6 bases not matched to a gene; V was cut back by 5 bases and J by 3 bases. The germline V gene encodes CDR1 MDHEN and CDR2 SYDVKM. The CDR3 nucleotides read TGTGCCAGCAGTCCACAACTAGCGGGAAAAGAGACCCAGTACTTC. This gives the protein CASSPQLAGKETQYF.

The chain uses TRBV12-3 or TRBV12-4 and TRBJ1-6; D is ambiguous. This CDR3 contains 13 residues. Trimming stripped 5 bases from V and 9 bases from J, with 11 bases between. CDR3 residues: CASSNGPASPLHF. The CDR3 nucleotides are TGTGCCAGCAGTAACGGGCCGGCTTCACCCCTCCACTTT.

This chain's CDR3 is CSATGGNGYTF. The CDR3 nucleotides read TGCAGTGCTACAGGGGGCAATGGCTACACCTTC. The rearrangement uses TRBV20-1 and TRBJ1-2; TRBD1 agrees at 8 bases. V lost 4 bases, J lost 6 bases, and 1 base stayed unmatched. The CDR3 runs 11 residues. CDR1 DFQATT and CDR2 SNEGSKA come from the germline V gene (reference sequence).

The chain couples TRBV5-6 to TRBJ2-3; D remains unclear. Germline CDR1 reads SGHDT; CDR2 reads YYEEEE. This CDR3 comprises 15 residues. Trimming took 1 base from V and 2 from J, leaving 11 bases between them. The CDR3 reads CASSLLFRTTDTQYF. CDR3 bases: TGTGCCAGCAGCTTGTTGTTTAGGACCACAGATACGCAGTATTTT.

The CDR3 sequence is CASSLRTPSNQPQHF. The CDR3 nucleotides are TGTGCCAGCAGCCTAAGGACACCTAGCAATCAGCCCCAGCATTTT. The rearrangement uses TRBV6-2 or TRBV6-3 and TRBJ1-5; tentative D call: TRBD1 (5 bases). The CDR3 length is 15 residues. The V gene's germline CDR1 is MNHEY and CDR2 SVGEGT. V lost 6 bases, J lost 0 bases, and 12 bases lay in between.

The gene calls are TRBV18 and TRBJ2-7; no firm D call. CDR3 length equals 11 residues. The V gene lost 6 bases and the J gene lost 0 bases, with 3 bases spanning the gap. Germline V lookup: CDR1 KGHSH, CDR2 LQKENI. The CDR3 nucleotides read TGTGCCAGCTCGAGCTCCTACGAGCAGTACTTC. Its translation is CASSSSYEQYF.

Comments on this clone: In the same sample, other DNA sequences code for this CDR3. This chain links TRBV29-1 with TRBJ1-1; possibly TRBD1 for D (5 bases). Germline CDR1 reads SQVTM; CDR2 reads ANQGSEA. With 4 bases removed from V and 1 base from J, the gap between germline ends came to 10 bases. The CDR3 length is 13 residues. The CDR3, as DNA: TGCAGCGTTGCTGGACAAGAGAACACTGAAGCTTTCTTT. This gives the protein CSVAGQENTEAFF.

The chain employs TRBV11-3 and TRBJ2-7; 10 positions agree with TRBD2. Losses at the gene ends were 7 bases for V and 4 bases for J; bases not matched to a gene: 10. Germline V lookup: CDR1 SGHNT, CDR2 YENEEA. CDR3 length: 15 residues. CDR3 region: CASTPTSGLIYEQYF. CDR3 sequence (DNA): TGTGCCAGCACCCCGACTAGCGGGCTTATTTACGAGCAGTACTTC.

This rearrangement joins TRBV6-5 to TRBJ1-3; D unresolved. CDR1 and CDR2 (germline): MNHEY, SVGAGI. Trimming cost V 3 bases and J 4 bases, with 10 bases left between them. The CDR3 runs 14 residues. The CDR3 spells CASSYGMGGNTIYF. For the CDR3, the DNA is TGTGCCAGCAGTTATGGGATGGGAGGAAACACCATATATTTT.

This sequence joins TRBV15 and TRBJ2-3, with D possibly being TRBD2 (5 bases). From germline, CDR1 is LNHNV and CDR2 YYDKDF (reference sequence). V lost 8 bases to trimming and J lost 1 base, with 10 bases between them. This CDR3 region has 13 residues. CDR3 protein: CATSGSGTDTQYF. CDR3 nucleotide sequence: TGTGCCACCTCGGGGAGTGGCACAGATACGCAGTATTTT.

CDR3 protein: CASSTDLYTEAFF. The CDR3 DNA sequence: TGCGCCAGCAGTACCGACTTATACACTGAAGCTTTCTTT. The chain carries TRBV5-1 and TRBJ1-1, with D unresolved. The germline gives CDR1 SGHRS, CDR2 YFSETQ. This CDR3 comprises 13 residues. Trimming cost V 5 bases and J 3 bases, with 11 bases left between them.

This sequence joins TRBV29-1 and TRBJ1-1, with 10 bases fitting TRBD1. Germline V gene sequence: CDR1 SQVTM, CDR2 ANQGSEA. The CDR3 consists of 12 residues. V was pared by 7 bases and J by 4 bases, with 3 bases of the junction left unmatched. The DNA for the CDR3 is TGCAGCGGGAGGACAGGGGGCACTGAAGCTTTCTTT. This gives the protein CSGRTGGTEAFF.

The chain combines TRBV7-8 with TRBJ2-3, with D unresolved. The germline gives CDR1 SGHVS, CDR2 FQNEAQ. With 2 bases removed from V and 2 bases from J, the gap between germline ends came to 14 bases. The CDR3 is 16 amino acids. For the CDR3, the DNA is TGTGCCAGCAGCTTACGTGCACGATACATCACAGATACGCAGTATTTT. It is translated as CASSLRARYITDTQYF. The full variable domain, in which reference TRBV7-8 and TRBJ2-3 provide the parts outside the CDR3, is GAGVSQSPRYKVAKRGQDVALRCDPISGHVSLFWYQQALGQGPEFLTYFQNEAQLDKSGLPSDRFFAERPEGSVSTLKIQRTQQEDSAVYLCASSLRARYITDTQYFGPGTRLTVL.

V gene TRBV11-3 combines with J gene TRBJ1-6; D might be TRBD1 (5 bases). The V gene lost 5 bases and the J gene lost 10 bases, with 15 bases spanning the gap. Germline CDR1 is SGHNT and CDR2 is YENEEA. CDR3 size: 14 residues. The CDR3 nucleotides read TGTGCCAGCAGCCAAACGGGGGGGAAATCACCCCTCCACTTT. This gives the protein CASSQTGGKSPLHF.

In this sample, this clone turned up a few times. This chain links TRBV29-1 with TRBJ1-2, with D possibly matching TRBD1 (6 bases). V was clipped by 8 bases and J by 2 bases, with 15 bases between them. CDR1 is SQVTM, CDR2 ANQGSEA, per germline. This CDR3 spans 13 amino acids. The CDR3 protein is CSLIDRPNYGYTF. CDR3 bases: TGCAGCCTGATAGACAGGCCGAACTATGGCTACACCTTC.

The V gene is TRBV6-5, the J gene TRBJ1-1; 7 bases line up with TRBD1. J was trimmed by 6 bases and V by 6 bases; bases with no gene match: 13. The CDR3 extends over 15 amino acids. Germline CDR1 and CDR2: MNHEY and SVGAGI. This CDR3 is CASSGEGSGGSEAFF. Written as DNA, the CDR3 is TGTGCCAGCAGCGGTGAGGGGTCAGGGGGATCTGAAGCTTTCTTT.

The CDR3 sequence: CATSDYNYGYTF. CDR3 bases: TGTGCCACCAGTGATTACAACTATGGCTACACCTTC. This sequence joins TRBV24-1 and TRBJ1-2; no clear D. This CDR3 has 12 amino acids. CDR1 and CDR2 (germline): KGHDR, SFDVKD. V was shortened by 2 bases and J by 2 bases, with 2 bases between the two germline ends.

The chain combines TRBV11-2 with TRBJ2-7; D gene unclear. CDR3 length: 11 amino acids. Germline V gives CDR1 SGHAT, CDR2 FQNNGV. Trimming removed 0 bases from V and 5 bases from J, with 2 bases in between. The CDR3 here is CASSLDDEQYF. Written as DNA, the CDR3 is TGTGCCAGCAGCTTAGATGACGAGCAGTACTTC.

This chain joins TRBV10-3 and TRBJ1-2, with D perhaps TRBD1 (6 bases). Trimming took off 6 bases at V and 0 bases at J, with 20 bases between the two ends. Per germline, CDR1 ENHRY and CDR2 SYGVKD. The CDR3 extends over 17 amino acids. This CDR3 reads CAISAGAGVPSNYGYTF. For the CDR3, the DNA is TGTGCCATCAGCGCGGGGGCAGGGGTCCCCTCTAACTATGGCTACACCTTC.

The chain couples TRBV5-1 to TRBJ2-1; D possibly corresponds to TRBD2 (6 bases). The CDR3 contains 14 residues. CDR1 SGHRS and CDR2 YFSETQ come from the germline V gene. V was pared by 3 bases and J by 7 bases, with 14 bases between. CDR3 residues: CASSSRREFNEQFF. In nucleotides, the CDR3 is TGCGCCAGCAGCTCTAGGAGGGAGTTTAATGAGCAGTTCTTC.